The following is a T cell receptor beta chain sequence with its context. Which antigen it targets is not known. Per-base qualities were not stored, and no clone one base away is much larger. To sequence the TCRbeta CDR3 region, genomic DNA was isolated from the sorted cells. The immunoSEQ Assay was used to sequence the TCRbeta CDR3 regions. Here the immuneACCESS table is served through TCRdb, limited to in-frame sequences with V and J called. Missing clones are a known gap in these copies; in checked studies unresolved V genes cover under half, and the rest lacks a known reason. This sample gives 40,000 to 55,000 clones in total; about 90% of them show up just once. The top ten clones comprise 6% of the sample. This sample was taken from a study of OX40 agonist ivuxolimab in advanced cancers. About the study as a whole: Ivuxolimab was a fully human IgG2 agonistic monoclonal antibody targeting the costimulatory receptor OX40 (CD134). Intravenous ivuxolimab was administered to patients every 2 weeks at six dose levels: 0.01, 0.1, 0.3, 1.5, 3 and 10 mg/kg. Among the roughly 52 dose-escalation patients, approximately 20 had hepatocellular carcinoma, 15 or so melanoma, 9 renal cell carcinoma and 9 head and neck cancer. A male proportion of roughly 80% and a mean age of 60 years, ranging from 23 to 79, were recorded for the dose-escalation cohort. Prior anti-PD-1, anti-PD-L1 or anti-CTLA-4 therapy was permitted, and checkpoint inhibitors had been received by roughly 40% of dose-escalation patients. Partial responses occurred in three dose-escalation patients: two with cutaneous melanoma and one with hepatocellular carcinoma. Peripheral TCRbeta sequencing was intended to test whether TCR sequence diversity was altered and clonal T-cell expansion was caused by ivuxolimab. The paper describes the monotherapy dose-escalation part (N ≈ 51 patients) of the phase I trial of ivuxolimab. Study-wide findings and limitations: Partial responders in the 0.1-3.0 mg/kg groups had among the lowest normalized peripheral clonal expansion, especially among CD8+ T cells. Antigen specificity was not determined for the clonally expanded peripheral T cells. On average, CD8+ T cells showed more expanded clones than CD4+ T cells after ivuxolimab. At doses of 0.1 to 3.0 mg/kg, clonal expansion of both CD4+ and CD8+ T cells in blood was seen between baseline and week 6. Low levels of normalized T-cell clonal expansion were also seen in some patients who did not respond.

Patients with a history of autoimmune disease or receiving systemic immunosuppression were excluded from the trial. Peripheral blood for TCR sequencing was collected from all dose cohorts at baseline, on cycle 4 day 1, and on cycle 7 day 1. The samples were taken from a phase I, first-in-human, multicenter, open-label dose-escalation trial of ivuxolimab. Adults with locally advanced or metastatic melanoma, renal cell, hepatocellular, or head and neck squamous cell carcinoma were enrolled in the trial. CD4+ and CD8+ T cells were sorted separately from peripheral blood before TCR sequencing. Including the terminal cysteine and phenylalanine, the CDR3 comprises 14 residues. Left in the record is the CDR3 DNA by itself, 42 bases read in frame from the first base. The germline V gene (reference sequence) yields MNHEY for CDR1 and SMNVEV for CDR2. Trimming takes 3 bases from V and 0 bases from J, and the germline ends sit 9 bases apart.

The sequenced sample was CD4+ or CD8+ T cells sorted from blood, obtained in a trial of the OX40 agonist ivuxolimab. This receptor chain uses TRBV27 and TRBJ2-7, with the D gene call left open. The receptor comes from an adult with an advanced solid tumor such as melanoma, head and neck, liver or kidney cancer. CDR3 sequence: CASSLDGSSYEQYF. The DNA reads as follows: TGTGCCAGCAGTTTGGACGGAAGCTCCTACGAGCAGTACTTC.